This TCR beta chain comes out of a study of blood T cell repertoires in COVID-19 (TCRdb year 2020). The study in broad terms: Samples from collaborators originated in the United States, Italy and Spain and spanned both the acute and convalescent phases of COVID-19. HLA class I and class II types, where available, came from metadata supplied by the sample provider rather than from assay-based typing. Subjects who had been exposed to COVID-19, were actively infected with it, or had recovered from it provided the deeply sampled blood TCRbeta repertoires that made up the dataset. The repertoires were released in a freely available public database intended as a resource for research on the immune response to SARS-CoV-2. The samples were drawn from two sources: the first 160 participants of the ongoing ImmuneRACE study, and approximately 1,300 subjects contributed by 6 global collaborators. A de-identified subject ID, COVID-19 status, age in years and sex were almost always included in the sample metadata. The prospective study material was composed of cDNA or gDNA derived from T cells, B-cell-depleted T cells, or PBMCs.

Broad study findings and their caveats: How much clinical and demographic metadata was included differed by source and by participant, and the metadata was provided uncurated.

Whole blood was collected in K2EDTA tubes by collaborating institutions according to the institutions' own protocols. For TCRbeta analysis, collaborators shipped samples in one of three forms: frozen whole blood, isolated PBMCs, or DNA extracted from either of those sample types. The immunoSEQ Assay, a bias-controlled multiplex PCR, was used to amplify TCRbeta CDR3 regions from genomic DNA. The source study handled its data this way. Within the assay, amplification of reference gene primers was used to estimate how many nucleated cells each sample contained. To quantify the absolute abundance of each unique TCRbeta CDR3 rearrangement, sequence reads were collapsed and filtered. Productive Simpson clonality was computed per sample as the square root of Simpson's diversity index over productive rearrangements. The clones in this table, taken by TCRdb from immuneACCESS, are in-frame only. Not every clone is retained; where verified, under half of the shortfall comes from an unresolved V gene, and the cause of the rest is unknown. For V, J and clone size, that table is used; D and trimming come from the DNA. The sample table records approximately 360,000 clones; 90% of these occur just once. Together, the top ten hold around 7% of the sample.

In regard to this clone: There is no known antigen for this receptor. The input lacks base qualities; no much larger clone sits a single base away.

The TCR sequence derives from a man between 18 and 35 years old with active or convalescent COVID-19. Sequenced material: peripheral blood.

Here is the DNA: TGTGCCAGCAGCCAAGTTGTCCAGGGCCCCTCTGGAAACACCATATATTTT. Its translation reads: CASSQVVQGPSGNTIYF. The chain uses TRBV4-2 and TRBJ1-3; 5 matching bases give a weak D call of TRBD1. V lost 1 base and J lost 0 bases; the stretch between them is 13 bases long. From the germline V gene, CDR1 is LGHNA and CDR2 is YNFKEQ. Including cysteine and phenylalanine, the CDR3 has 17 amino acids. Left in the record is the CDR3 DNA by itself, 51 bases read in frame from the first base.